The clone carrying this T cell receptor (beta chain) was counted many times. The sample originates from a study of early T cells in non-severe SARS-CoV-2 infection. The CDR3 runs to 14 residues. Germline CDR1 SGDLS, CDR2 YYNGEE. Deletions cut 4 bases from V and 2 bases from J, with 13 bases between. A single record per CDR3 protein comes from TCRdb applying MiXCR to the 5' RACE reads. In the table there are 85,000 to 120,000 distinct CDR3 sequences, around 12% of which are singletons. The source is an adult who was a healthcare worker with PCR-confirmed SARS-CoV-2 infection or an uninfected control (not recorded which). V gene TRBV9 combines with J gene TRBJ2-7, with D perhaps matching TRBD2 (6 bases). The sequenced sample consisted of whole blood. The CDR3 DNA reads as TGTGCCAGCAGCCCCCGGGACTGGCCCTACGAGCAGTACTTC. It specifies CASSPRDWPYEQYF.